This TCR beta chain was sequenced for a study of T cell responses to AZD1222 COVID-19 vaccine. Here immunoSEQ multiplex PCR was the method, and the copy in TCRdb shows in-frame clones only, minus some. This table holds approximately 150,000 clones, almost 95% found once. In its sample, this clone was seen once. Antigen unknown. The CDR3 is 16 amino acids. Looked up from germline, CDR1 is MGHRA and CDR2 is YSYEKL. Trimming left V 0 bases short and J 4 bases short, with 15 bases between. Study outcomes and limitations: Repertoire collection took place solely once the T cell response had peaked. Per reports, nearly half of all spike-specific TCRs target regions that are unmutated in variants. It should be noted that donors were predominantly white British and more often female, and clonal diversity was possibly underestimated.

The V call is TRBV4-1, the J call TRBJ1-2; D is ambiguous. The sequencing here drew on peripheral blood, taken 28 days after the second AZD1222 dose. The receptor comes from an adult who received the AZD1222 COVID-19 vaccine. In nucleotides, the CDR3 is TGCGCCAGCAGCCAAGATTCTCAACGACCCCTCTATGGCTACACCTTC. It is translated as CASSQDSQRPLYGYTF.